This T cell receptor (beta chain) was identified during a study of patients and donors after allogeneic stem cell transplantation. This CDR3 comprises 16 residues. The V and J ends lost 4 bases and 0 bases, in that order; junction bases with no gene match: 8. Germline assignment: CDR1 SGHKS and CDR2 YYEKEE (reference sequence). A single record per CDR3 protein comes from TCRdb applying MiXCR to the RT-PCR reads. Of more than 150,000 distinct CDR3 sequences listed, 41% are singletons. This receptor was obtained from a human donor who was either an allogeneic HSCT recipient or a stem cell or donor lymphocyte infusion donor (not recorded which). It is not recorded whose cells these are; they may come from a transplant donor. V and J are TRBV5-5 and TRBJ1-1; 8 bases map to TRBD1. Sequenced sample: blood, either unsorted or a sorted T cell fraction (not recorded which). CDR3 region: CASSLGTGGMNTEAFF. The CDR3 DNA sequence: TGTGCCAGCAGCCTAGGGACAGGTGGGATGAACACTGAAGCTTTCTTT.